The present T cell receptor (beta chain) was sequenced within a study of monozygotic twins with inflammatory bowel disease. Study observations and caveats: IBD patients shared fewer clonotypes with other individuals than healthy twins, especially patients with disease activity signs. The results supported no single strong signal or clonotype associated with IBD.

About this clonotype itself: Its cognate antigen is unknown.

Each sample's cDNA came from eight separate reactions. Each UMI harboured a 6-nucleotide sample barcode and was appended via template switching. After re-calling the 5' RACE reads, TCRdb lists one entry per CDR3 protein, DNA absent. This listing includes more than 300,000 distinct CDR3 sequences. The CDR3 extends over 15 amino acids. From germline, CDR1 is SGHTA and CDR2 FQGNSA. The rearrangement uses TRBV7-2 and TRBJ2-5; lacking DNA, the TRBD2 call made by TCRdb goes unchecked. The specimen sequenced was blood. The receptor comes from a human donor with ulcerative colitis or Crohn's disease, or a healthy co-twin of an affected twin (not recorded which). The CDR3 loop reads CASSLRWAGAETQYF.